The 18 T cell receptor beta chains below come from one sample, sequenced in a study of OX40 agonist ivuxolimab in advanced cancers. Clones were sequenced by immunoSEQ multiplex PCR, and TCRdb holds only the in-frame ones, with some missing. The sample shows some 39,000 clones, 70% to 90% of them seen only once. Sample: CD4+ or CD8+ T cells sorted from blood, taken in a trial of the OX40 agonist ivuxolimab. These receptors were obtained from an adult with an advanced solid tumor such as melanoma, head and neck, liver or kidney cancer.

V is TRBV7-9 and J is TRBJ1-2, with D unresolved. This CDR3 spans 12 amino acids. V was pared by 3 bases and J by 1 base, with 3 bases between. The germline V gene encodes CDR1 SEHNR and CDR2 FQNEAQ (reference sequence). The CDR3 sequence: CASSFSNYGYTF. As DNA, the CDR3 is TGTGCCAGCAGCTTCAGTAACTATGGCTACACCTTC.

The chain employs TRBV13 and TRBJ2-5; 9 bases line up with TRBD2. This CDR3 comprises 19 residues. V was clipped by 4 bases and J by 1 base; unmatched bases: 16. The V gene's germline CDR1 is PRHDT and CDR2 FYEKMQ (reference sequence). CDR3 amino acids: CASSSRDLLAGGLQETQYF. The CDR3 DNA reads TGTGCCAGCAGCTCACGGGACCTCCTGGCGGGAGGGCTCCAAGAGACCCAGTACTTC.

This clone was seen a single time. The J gene is TRBJ1-5, the V gene TRBV19, with D perhaps TRBD1 (5 bases). Trimming removed 3 bases at V and 0 bases at J, with 18 bases between. The germline V gene encodes CDR1 LNHDA and CDR2 SQIVND (reference sequence). This CDR3 comprises 18 residues. The CDR3 sequence: CASSISRAGGYSNQPQHF. The CDR3 nucleotides read TGTGCCAGTAGTATTAGTCGGGCCGGGGGTTATAGCAATCAGCCCCAGCATTTT. Variable domain in full (rest from reference TRBV19 and TRBJ1-5): DGGITQSPKYLFRKEGQNVTLSCEQNLNHDAMYWYRQDPGQGLRLIYYSQIVNDFQKGDIAEGYSVSREKKESFPLTVTSAQKNPTAFYLCASSISRAGGYSNQPQHFGDGTRLSIL.

The sample holds a few counts of this clone. The rearrangement joins TRBV30 to TRBJ1-1, with 7 bases that match TRBD1. This CDR3 comprises 12 residues. After removal of 3 bases from V and 4 bases from J, the junction contained 2 bases not matched to a gene. Germline V gene lookup returns CDR1 GTSNPN and CDR2 SVGIG (reference sequence). CDR3 sequence (DNA): TGTGCCTGGAGGGCAGGGGGCACTGAAGCTTTCTTT. This translates into CAWRAGGTEAFF. The variable domain in full, completed from reference TRBV30 and TRBJ1-1, reads SQTIHQWPATLVQPVGSPLSLECTVEGTSNPNLYWYRQAAGRGLQLLFYSVGIGQISSEVPQNLSASRPQDRQFILSSKKLLLSDSGFYLCAWRAGGTEAFFGQGTRLTVV.

The rearrangement uses TRBV9 and TRBJ2-1; D gene uncertain. The V and J ends lost 4 bases and 8 bases respectively, with 13 bases between them. This CDR3 region has 13 residues. CDR1 and CDR2 from the germline V gene are SGDLS and YYNGEE. This CDR3 is CASSWSITDEQFF. CDR3 DNA: TGTGCCAGCAGCTGGTCTATTACCGATGAGCAGTTCTTC.

This clone is judged medium-sized. This chain links TRBV14 with TRBJ1-1; 10 bases are shared with TRBD1. V lost 4 bases to trimming and J lost 5 bases; unmatched junction nucleotides: 10. CDR3 length equals 16 residues. Germline values: CDR1 SGHDN, CDR2 FVKESK. The CDR3 sequence: CASSPRQGARRTEAFF. The CDR3 DNA follows: TGTGCCAGCAGCCCTAGACAGGGGGCCAGGAGAACTGAAGCTTTCTTT. Together with reference TRBV14 and TRBJ1-1, the CDR3 gives the full variable domain: EAGVTQFPSHSVIEKGQTVTLRCDPISGHDNLYWYRRVMGKEIKFLLHFVKESKQDESGMPNNRFLAERTGGTYSTLKVQPAELEDSGVYFCASSPRQGARRTEAFFGQGTRLTVV.

The gene calls are TRBV4-3 and TRBJ1-1, with D possibly TRBD1 on 5 matching bases. Germline CDR1 reads LGHNA; CDR2 reads YSLEER. The CDR3 sequence is 18 residues long. V lost 0 bases and J lost 3, with 20 bases in between. The chain's CDR3 is CASSQERTAGRKDTEAFF. The CDR3 DNA sequence: TGCGCCAGCAGCCAAGAAAGGACGGCAGGGAGAAAGGACACTGAAGCTTTCTTT.

The V and J genes are TRBV6-1 and TRBJ1-1, with 8 nucleotides matching TRBD1. Germline trimming cut 5 bases from V and 5 bases from J; bases unmatched to any gene: 7. Germline values: CDR1 MNHNS, CDR2 SASEGT. This CDR3 is 14 amino acids long. The CDR3 DNA is TGTGCCAGCAGTCCGGACAGGGTTTCGACTGAAGCTTTCTTT. The encoded protein is CASSPDRVSTEAFF.

The CDR3, as DNA: TGTGCCAGCAGCTCCTCAAGTTACAATGAGCAGTTCTTC. Protein product: CASSSSSYNEQFF. The chain links TRBV7-2 to TRBJ2-1; the D is unclear. The CDR3 has 13 amino acids. Trimming removed 4 bases from V and 4 bases from J, with 8 bases in between. Germline CDR1 is SGHTA and CDR2 is FQGNSA.

The chain's CDR3 is CASSPTLGGNTIYF. CDR3 in DNA: TGTGCCAGCAGCCCGACTCTGGGTGGAAACACCATATATTTT. The V call is TRBV9, the J call TRBJ1-3, with D uncertain. V lost 4 bases to trimming and J lost 3 bases, with 11 bases between them. This CDR3 spans 14 amino acids. Per the germline V gene, CDR1 is SGDLS and CDR2 is YYNGEE.

The chain links TRBV7-2 to TRBJ1-2; the D is unclear. The CDR3 runs 13 residues. The germline V and J ends were trimmed by 7 bases and 5 bases, with 14 bases remaining between them. CDR1 is SGHTA and CDR2 is FQGNSA in the germline V gene. CDR3 sequence reads: CASTQTINYGYTF. CDR3 nucleotides: TGTGCCAGCACCCAAACTATAAATTATGGCTACACCTTC.

This clone was seen only once. The CDR3 coding sequence is TGTGCCAGCTCCCCGGCGGTGACGGGAAATTCACCCCTCCACTTT. Its protein is CASSPAVTGNSPLHF. The chain uses TRBV18 and TRBJ1-6; unclear D gene. The germline CDR1 and CDR2 sequences are KGHSH and LQKENI. Between the trimmed V and J ends, which lost 6 bases and 7 bases, there was a span of 16 bases. The CDR3 covers 15 residues.

This chain joins TRBV6-5 and TRBJ2-7, with D perhaps given as TRBD1 or TRBD2 (5 bases each). V lost 2 bases and J lost 5, with 10 bases in between. Per germline, CDR1 MNHEY and CDR2 SVGAGI. This CDR3 contains 13 residues. Here the CDR3 reads CASSYRGANEQYF. The CDR3 DNA is TGTGCCAGCAGTTACCGAGGGGCGAACGAGCAGTACTTC.

The V and J genes are TRBV18 and TRBJ2-1; D ambiguous. Looked up from germline, CDR1 is KGHSH and CDR2 is LQKENI. The CDR3 is 13 amino acids. V lost 2 bases, J lost 9 bases, and 11 bases lay in between. Here the CDR3 DNA reads TGTGCCAGCTCACCATCGGGCGACACTGAGCAGTTCTTC. Protein product: CASSPSGDTEQFF.

In its sample, this clone was seen a few times. This chain joins TRBV11-3 and TRBJ2-3, with no clear D. Germline values: CDR1 SGHNT, CDR2 YENEEA. Trimming pared 8 bases from V and 6 bases from J, leaving 9 bases between. This CDR3 is 11 amino acids long. CDR3 protein: CASQEWDTQYF. CDR3 in DNA: TGTGCCAGCCAAGAGTGGGATACGCAGTATTTT.

The chain couples TRBV19 to TRBJ1-5; 9 bases agree with TRBD1. With V trimmed by 3 bases and J by 3 bases, 3 bases remained unmatched. The CDR3 totals 15 residues. Germline V gene sequence: CDR1 LNHDA, CDR2 SQIVND (reference sequence). In DNA form, the CDR3 reads TGTGCCAGTAGTATGTACAGGGGGCTCAATCAGCCCCAGCATTTT. This sequence encodes CASSMYRGLNQPQHF. Full variable domain (remainder filled in from reference TRBV19 and TRBJ1-5): DGGITQSPKYLFRKEGQNVTLSCEQNLNHDAMYWYRQDPGQGLRLIYYSQIVNDFQKGDIAEGYSVSREKKESFPLTVTSAQKNPTAFYLCASSMYRGLNQPQHFGDGTRLSIL.

V usage is TRBV28 and J usage is TRBJ2-5; D is unclear. This CDR3 is 12 amino acids long. Germline V gene lookup returns CDR1 MDHEN and CDR2 SYDVKM. Trimming took 8 bases from V and 3 from J, leaving 10 bases between them. As DNA, the CDR3 is TGTGCCAGCTTTAGGTGGAAAGAGACCCAGTACTTC. Translating gives CASFRWKETQYF.

The genes are TRBV19 and TRBJ2-1; 14 nucleotides line up with TRBD2. The J segment lost 9 bases and the V segment lost 5 bases, leaving 6 bases of the junction unmatched. Germline V gene lookup returns CDR1 LNHDA and CDR2 SQIVND (reference sequence). CDR3 length: 15 amino acids. The CDR3 here is CASSSGLAGAGEQFF. Written as DNA, the CDR3 is TGTGCCAGTAGTTCGGGACTAGCGGGAGCTGGTGAGCAGTTCTTC.